This T cell receptor beta chain was identified in a study of PD-1 blockade in classical Hodgkin lymphoma. The study, taken as a whole, reports: Patients excluded were those beginning nivolumab under 1 year after ASCT. Lower baseline TCR diversity marked trial partial responders and progressors.

Using immunoSEQ multiplex PCR, the repertoire was profiled, and TCRdb retains in-frame clones only, with some absent. This sample yields about 25,000 clones, of which around 84% are seen a single time; more than 5.5% belongs to the top ten. About this clone: Its antigen is unknown.

V gave up 1 base and J gave up 1 base; unmatched junction bases: 3. This CDR3 has 16 amino acids. Per germline, CDR1 SGHVS and CDR2 FNYEAQ. Time point defined: cycle 4 day 1 (C4D1), after more than five weeks of nivolumab. There was relapse after autologous stem cell transplantation in every patient, and there was variation in brentuximab vedotin exposure. The gene calls are TRBV7-6 and TRBJ2-1, with 8 bases lining up with TRBD2. The sample here was peripheral blood mononuclear cells (PBMCs), taken before the fourth cycle of nivolumab. This receptor was identified in a human donor with classical Hodgkin lymphoma. DNA for the CDR3: TGTGCCAGCAGCTTAGAGGCTAGCGGGTCCTACAATGAGCAGTTCTTC. This codes for CASSLEASGSYNEQFF.